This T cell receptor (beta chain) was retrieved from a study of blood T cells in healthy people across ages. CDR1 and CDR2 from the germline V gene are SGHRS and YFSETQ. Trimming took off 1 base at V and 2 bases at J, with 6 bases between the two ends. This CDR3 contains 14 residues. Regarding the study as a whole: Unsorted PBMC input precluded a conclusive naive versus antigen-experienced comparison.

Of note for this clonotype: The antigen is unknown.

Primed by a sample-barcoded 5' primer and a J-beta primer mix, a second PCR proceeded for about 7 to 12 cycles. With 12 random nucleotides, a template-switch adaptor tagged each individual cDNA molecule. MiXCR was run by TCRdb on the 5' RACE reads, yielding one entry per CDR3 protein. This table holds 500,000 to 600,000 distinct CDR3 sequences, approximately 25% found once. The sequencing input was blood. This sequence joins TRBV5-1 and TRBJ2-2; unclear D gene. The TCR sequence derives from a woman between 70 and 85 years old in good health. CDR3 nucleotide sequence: TGCGCCAGCAGCTTGACAACCAACACCGGGGAGCTGTTTTTT. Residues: CASSLTTNTGELFF.